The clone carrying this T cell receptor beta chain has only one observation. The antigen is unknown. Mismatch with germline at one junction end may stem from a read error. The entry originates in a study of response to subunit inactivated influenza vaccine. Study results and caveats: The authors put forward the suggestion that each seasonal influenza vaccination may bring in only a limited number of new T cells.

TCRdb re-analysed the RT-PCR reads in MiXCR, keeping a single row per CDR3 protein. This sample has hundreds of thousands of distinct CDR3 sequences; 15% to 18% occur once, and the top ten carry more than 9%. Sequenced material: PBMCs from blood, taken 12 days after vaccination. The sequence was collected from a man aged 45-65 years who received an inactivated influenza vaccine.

The CDR3 loop is CASSQSPGLNTDTRYF. The CDR3, as DNA: TGTGCCAGCAGCCAAAGCCCCGGACTCAACACAGATACGCGGTATTTT. The gene calls are TRBV7-9 and TRBJ2-3; D possibly corresponds to TRBD2 (5 bases). The germline V gene has CDR1 SEHNR and CDR2 FQNEAQ (reference sequence). The CDR3 loop spans 16 amino acids. The whole variable domain, filled in from reference TRBV7-9 and TRBJ2-3, reads DTGVSQNPRHKITKRGQNVTFRCDPISEHNRLYWYRQTLGQGPEFLTYFQNEAQLEKSRLLSDRFSAERPKGSFSTLEIQRTEQGDSAMYLCASSQSPGLNTDTRYFGPGTRLTVL.